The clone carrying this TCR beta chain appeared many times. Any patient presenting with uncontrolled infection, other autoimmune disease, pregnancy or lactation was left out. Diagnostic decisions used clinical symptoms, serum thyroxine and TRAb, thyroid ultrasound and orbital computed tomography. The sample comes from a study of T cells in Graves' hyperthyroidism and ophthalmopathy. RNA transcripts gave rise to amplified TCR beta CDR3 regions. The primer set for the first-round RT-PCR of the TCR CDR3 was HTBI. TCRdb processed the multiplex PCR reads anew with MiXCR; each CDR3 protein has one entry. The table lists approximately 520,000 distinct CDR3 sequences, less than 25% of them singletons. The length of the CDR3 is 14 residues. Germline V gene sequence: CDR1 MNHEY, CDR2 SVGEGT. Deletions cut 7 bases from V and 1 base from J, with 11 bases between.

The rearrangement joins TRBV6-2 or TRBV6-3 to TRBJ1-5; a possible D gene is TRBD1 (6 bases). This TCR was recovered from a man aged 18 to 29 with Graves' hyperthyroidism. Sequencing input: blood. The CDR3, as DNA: TGTGCCAGCAAGAAAGACAGGAGCAATCAGCCCCAGCATTTT. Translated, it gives CASKKDRSNQPQHF.